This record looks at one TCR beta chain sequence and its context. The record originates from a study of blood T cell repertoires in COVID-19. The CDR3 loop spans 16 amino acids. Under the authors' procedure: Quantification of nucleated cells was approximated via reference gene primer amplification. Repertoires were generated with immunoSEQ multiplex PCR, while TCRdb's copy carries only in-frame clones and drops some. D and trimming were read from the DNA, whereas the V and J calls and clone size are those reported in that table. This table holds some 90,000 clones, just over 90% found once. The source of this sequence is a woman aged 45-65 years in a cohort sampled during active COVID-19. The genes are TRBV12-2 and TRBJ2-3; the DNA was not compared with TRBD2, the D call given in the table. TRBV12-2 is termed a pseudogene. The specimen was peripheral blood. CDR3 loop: CASRLVSPGVEDTQYF. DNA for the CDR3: TGTGCAAGTCGCTTAGTAAGTCCGGGAGTGGAAGATACGCAGTATTTT.